This is a list of T cell receptor beta chains from one sample in a study of T cells in Graves' hyperthyroidism and ophthalmopathy. In TCRdb, the multiplex PCR reads were re-called with MiXCR into one record per CDR3 protein. The sample yields hundreds of thousands of distinct CDR3 sequences, over 40% seen once. The material sequenced was peripheral blood or thyroid tissue (not recorded which). Receptors were obtained from an adult man with Graves' disease, either hyperthyroidism or ophthalmopathy (not recorded which). Both conserved end residues are part of each CDR3. Each record gives: J gene, V gene, CDR3 protein.

j_call: TRBJ2-5
v_call: TRBV2
cdr3_aa: CASRGDGTRETQYF

j_call: TRBJ1-2
v_call: TRBV2
cdr3_aa: CASRDTVTDSVFSYGYTF

j_call: TRBJ1-4
v_call: TRBV29-1
cdr3_aa: CSVEDYGTGGEKLFF

j_call: TRBJ1-2
v_call: TRBV7-9
cdr3_aa: CASIGSSSAEHYGYTF

j_call: TRBJ2-5
v_call: TRBV24-1
cdr3_aa: CATSDPGQQETQYF

j_call: -
v_call: TRBV24-1
cdr3_aa: CATRATGITDTQYF

j_call: TRBJ1-6
v_call: TRBV7-3
cdr3_aa: CASSLTGNLRGGYSPLHF

j_call: TRBJ2-2
v_call: TRBV12-3/TRBV12-4
cdr3_aa: CASSLYGGGELFF

j_call: TRBJ1-4
v_call: TRBV13
cdr3_aa: CASNSRGDEKLFF

j_call: TRBJ2-5
v_call: TRBV7-7
cdr3_aa: CASSLLMRETQYF

j_call: TRBJ1-3
v_call: TRBV5-1
cdr3_aa: CASSLNGFGNTIYF

j_call: TRBJ1-4
v_call: TRBV10-3
cdr3_aa: CAIMSGGGLFF

j_call: TRBJ1-6
v_call: TRBV12-3/TRBV12-4
cdr3_aa: CASRPGPGENSPLHF

j_call: TRBJ1-1
v_call: TRBV7-2
cdr3_aa: CASSLGAQGRTEAFF

j_call: TRBJ2-7
v_call: TRBV9
cdr3_aa: CAGSVADFSAYEQYF

j_call: TRBJ2-2
v_call: TRBV20-1
cdr3_aa: CSARESGRGELFF

j_call: TRBJ1-1
v_call: TRBV20-1
cdr3_aa: CSASWSMPGTEAFF

j_call: TRBJ1-2
v_call: TRBV7-8
cdr3_aa: CASSSGQYSGYTF

j_call: TRBJ1-5
v_call: TRBV10-2
cdr3_aa: CASSADRTYQPQHF